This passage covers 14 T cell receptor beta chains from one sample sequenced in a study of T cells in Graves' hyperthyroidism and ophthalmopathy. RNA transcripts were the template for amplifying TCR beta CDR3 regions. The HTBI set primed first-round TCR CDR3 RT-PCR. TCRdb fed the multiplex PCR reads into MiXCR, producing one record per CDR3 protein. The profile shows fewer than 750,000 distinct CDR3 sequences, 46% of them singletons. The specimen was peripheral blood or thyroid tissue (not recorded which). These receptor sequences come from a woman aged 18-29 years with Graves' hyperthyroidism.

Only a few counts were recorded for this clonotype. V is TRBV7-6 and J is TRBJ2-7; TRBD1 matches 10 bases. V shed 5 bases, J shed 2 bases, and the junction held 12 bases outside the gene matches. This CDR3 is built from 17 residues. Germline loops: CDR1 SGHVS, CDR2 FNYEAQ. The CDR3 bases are TGTGCCAGCAGCCCGGGACAGGGGCTCTTAACTACCTACGAGCAGTACTTC. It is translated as CASSPGQGLLTTYEQYF. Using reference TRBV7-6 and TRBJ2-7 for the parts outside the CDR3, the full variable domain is GAGVSQSPRYKVTKRGQDVALRCDPISGHVSLYWYRQALGQGPEFLTYFNYEAQQDKSGLPNDRFSAERPEGSISTLTIQRTEQRDSAMYRCASSPGQGLLTTYEQYFGPGTRLTVT.

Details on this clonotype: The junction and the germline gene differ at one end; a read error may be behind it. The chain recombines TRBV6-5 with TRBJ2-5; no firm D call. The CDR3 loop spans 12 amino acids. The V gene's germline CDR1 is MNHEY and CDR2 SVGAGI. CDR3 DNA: TGTGCCAGCAGCTTGGCCGGCAACACCCCTTTCTTC. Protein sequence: CASSLAGNTPFF.

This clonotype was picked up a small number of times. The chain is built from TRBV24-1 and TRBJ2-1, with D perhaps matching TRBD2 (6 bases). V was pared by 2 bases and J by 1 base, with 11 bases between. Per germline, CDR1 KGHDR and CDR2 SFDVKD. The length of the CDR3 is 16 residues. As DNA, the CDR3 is TGTGCCACCAGTGATTACTCGGGGGAGTCCTACAATGAGCAGTTCTTC. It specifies CATSDYSGESYNEQFF.

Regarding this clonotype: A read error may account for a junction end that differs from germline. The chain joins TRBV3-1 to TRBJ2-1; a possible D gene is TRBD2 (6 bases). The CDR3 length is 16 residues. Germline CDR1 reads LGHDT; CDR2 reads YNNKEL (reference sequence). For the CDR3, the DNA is TGTGCCAGCAGCCAAGACGCGGGGAGCTCCTACAATGGGCAGTTCTTC. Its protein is CASSQDAGSSYNGQFF.

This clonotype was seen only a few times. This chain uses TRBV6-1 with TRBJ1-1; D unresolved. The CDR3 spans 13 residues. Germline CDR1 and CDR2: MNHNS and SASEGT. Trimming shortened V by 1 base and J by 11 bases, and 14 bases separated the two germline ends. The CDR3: CASSEGGDSSAFF. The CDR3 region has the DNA TGTGCCAGCAGTGAAGGCGGGGATTCCAGCGCTTTCTTT.

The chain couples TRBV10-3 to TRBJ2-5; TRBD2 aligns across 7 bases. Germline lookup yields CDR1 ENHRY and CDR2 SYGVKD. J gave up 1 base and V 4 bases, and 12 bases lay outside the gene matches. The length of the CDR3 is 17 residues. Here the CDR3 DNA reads TGTGCCATCAGTGTGGGTGGAGCGGGAACTTCCCAAGAGACCCAGTACTTC. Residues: CAISVGGAGTSQETQYF.

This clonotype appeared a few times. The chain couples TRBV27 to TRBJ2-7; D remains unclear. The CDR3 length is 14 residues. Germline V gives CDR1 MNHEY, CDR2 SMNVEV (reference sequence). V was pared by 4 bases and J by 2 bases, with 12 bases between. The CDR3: CASSSFGLTYEQYF. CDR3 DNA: TGTGCCAGCAGTTCCTTCGGTTTGACCTACGAGCAGTACTTC.

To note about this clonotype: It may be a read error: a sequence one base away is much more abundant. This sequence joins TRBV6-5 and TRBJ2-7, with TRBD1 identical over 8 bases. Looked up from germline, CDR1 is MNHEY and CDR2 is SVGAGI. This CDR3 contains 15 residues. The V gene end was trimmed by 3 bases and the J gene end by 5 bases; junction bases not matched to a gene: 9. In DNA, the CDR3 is TGTGCCAGCAGTTATGTACAGGGGGTTTCCCACGAGCAGTACTTC. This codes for CASSYVQGVSHEQYF.

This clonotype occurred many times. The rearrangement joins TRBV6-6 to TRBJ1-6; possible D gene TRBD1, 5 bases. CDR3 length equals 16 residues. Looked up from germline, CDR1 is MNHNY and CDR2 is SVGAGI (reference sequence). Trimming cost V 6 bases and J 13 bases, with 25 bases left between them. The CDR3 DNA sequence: TGTGCCAGCAGGGATCTTGGACGGACGGAAGGGGTCCCCCTCCACTTT. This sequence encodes CASRDLGRTEGVPLHF.

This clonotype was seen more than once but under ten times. The CDR3 protein is CAISEEQYF. As DNA, the CDR3 is TGTGCCATCAGTGAGGAGCAGTACTTC. V gene TRBV10-3 combines with J gene TRBJ2-7, with D unresolved. This CDR3 region has 9 residues. CDR1 is ENHRY, CDR2 SYGVKD, per germline. Deletions cut 2 bases from V and 7 bases from J, with 0 bases between.

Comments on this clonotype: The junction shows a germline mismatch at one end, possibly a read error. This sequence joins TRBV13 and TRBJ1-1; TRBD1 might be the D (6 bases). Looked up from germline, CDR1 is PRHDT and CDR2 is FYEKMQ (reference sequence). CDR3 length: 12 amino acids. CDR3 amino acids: CASSLDRRGVGF. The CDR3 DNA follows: TGTGCCAGCAGCCTAGACAGGAGGGGAGTGGGGTTT.

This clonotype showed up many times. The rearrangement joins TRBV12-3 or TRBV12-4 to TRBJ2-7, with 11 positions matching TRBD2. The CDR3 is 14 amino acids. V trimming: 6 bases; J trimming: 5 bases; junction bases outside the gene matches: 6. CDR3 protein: CASRTTSGSNEQYF. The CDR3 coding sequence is TGTGCCAGCAGAACTACTAGCGGGAGCAACGAGCAGTACTTC.

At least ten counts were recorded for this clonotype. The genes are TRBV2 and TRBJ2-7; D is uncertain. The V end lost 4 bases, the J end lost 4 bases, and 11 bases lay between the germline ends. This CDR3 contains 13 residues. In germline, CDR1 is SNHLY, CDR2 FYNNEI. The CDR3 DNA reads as TGTGCCAGCAGTGTAGGCCGGATATACGAGCAGTACTTC. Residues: CASSVGRIYEQYF.

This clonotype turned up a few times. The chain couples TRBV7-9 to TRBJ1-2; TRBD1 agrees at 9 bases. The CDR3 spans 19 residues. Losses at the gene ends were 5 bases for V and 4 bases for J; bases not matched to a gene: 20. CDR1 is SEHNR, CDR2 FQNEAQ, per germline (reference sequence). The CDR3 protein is CASSQDLKSGTGTLYGYTF. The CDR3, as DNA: TGTGCCAGCAGCCAAGATCTGAAGTCCGGGACAGGGACTCTCTATGGCTACACCTTC.